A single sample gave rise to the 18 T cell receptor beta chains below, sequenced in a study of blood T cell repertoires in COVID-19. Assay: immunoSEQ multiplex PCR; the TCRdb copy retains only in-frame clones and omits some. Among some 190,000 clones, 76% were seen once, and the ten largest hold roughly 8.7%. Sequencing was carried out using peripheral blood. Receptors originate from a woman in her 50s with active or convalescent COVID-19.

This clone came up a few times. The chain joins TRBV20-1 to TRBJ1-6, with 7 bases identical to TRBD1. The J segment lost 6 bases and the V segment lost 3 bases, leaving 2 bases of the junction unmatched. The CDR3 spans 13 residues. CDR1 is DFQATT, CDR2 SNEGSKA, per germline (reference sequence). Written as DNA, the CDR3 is TGCAGTGCTAGTTACAGGGGTAATTCACCCCTCCACTTT. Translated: CSASYRGNSPLHF.

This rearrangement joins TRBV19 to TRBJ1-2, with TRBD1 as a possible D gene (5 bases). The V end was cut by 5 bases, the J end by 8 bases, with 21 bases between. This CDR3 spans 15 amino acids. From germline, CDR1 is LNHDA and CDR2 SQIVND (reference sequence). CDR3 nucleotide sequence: TGTGCCAGTAGTGCCGCGGGGGGACGGCTATTGGGCTACACCTTC. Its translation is CASSAAGGRLLGYTF.

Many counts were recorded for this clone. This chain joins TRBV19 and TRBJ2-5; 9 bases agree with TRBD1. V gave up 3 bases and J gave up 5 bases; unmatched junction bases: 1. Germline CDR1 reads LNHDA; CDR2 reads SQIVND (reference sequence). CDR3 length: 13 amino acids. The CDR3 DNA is TGTGCCAGTAGTATTGACAGGGGGGAGACCCAGTACTTC. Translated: CASSIDRGETQYF. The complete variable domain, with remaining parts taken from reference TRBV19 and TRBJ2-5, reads DGGITQSPKYLFRKEGQNVTLSCEQNLNHDAMYWYRQDPGQGLRLIYYSQIVNDFQKGDIAEGYSVSREKKESFPLTVTSAQKNPTAFYLCASSIDRGETQYFGPGTRLLVL.

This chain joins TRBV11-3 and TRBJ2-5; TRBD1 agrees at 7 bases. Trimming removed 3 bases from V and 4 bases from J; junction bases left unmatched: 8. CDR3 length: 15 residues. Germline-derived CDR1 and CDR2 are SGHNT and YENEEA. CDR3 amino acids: CASSFGKGARETQYF. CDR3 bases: TGTGCCAGCAGCTTCGGGAAGGGGGCACGAGAGACCCAGTACTTC.

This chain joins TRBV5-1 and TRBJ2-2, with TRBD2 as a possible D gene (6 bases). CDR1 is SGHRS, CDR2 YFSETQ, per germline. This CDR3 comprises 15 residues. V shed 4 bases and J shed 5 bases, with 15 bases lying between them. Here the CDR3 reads CASSPWGEQTGELFF. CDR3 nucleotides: TGCGCCAGCAGCCCCTGGGGGGAGCAGACCGGGGAGCTGTTTTTT.

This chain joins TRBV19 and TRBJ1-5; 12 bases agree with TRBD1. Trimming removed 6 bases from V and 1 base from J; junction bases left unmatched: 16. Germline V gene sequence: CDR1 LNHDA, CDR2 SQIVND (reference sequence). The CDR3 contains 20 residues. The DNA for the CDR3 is TGTGCCAGTAGGCATTCAGGGACAGGGGGCTCTTTTTTGAGCAATCAGCCCCAGCATTTT. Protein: CASRHSGTGGSFLSNQPQHF.

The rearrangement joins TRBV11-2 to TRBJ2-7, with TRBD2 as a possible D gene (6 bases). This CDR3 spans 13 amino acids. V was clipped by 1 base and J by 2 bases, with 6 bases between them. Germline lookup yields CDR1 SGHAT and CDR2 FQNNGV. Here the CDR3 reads CASSLAGAYEQYF. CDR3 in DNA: TGTGCCAGCAGCTTAGCGGGGGCCTACGAGCAGTACTTC.

The CDR3 nucleotides are TGTGCCCGCGGACTAGCGGGAGGGGGAGGAGAGACCCAGTACTTC. It translates to CARGLAGGGGETQYF. The rearrangement joins TRBV30 to TRBJ2-5; 15 bases agree with TRBD2. This CDR3 comprises 15 residues. Germline assignment: CDR1 GTSNPN and CDR2 SVGIG (reference sequence). Trimming cost V 8 bases and J 4 bases; bases outside gene matches: 8. Together with reference TRBV30 and TRBJ2-5, the CDR3 gives the full variable domain: SQTIHQWPATLVQPVGSPLSLECTVEGTSNPNLYWYRQAAGRGLQLLFYSVGIGQISSEVPQNLSASRPQDRQFILSSKKLLLSDSGFYLCARGLAGGGGETQYFGPGTRLLVL.

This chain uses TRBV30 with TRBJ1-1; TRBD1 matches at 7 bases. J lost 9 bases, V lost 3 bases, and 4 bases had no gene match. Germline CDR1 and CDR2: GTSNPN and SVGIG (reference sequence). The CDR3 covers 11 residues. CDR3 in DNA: TGTGCCTGGAGCCCGGGACAGAAAGCTTTCTTT. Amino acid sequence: CAWSPGQKAFF.

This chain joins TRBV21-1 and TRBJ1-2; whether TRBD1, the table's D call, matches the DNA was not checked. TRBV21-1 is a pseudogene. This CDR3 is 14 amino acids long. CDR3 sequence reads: CASPRQVANYGYTF. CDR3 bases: TGTGCCAGTCCTAGACAGGTAGCTAACTATGGCTACACCTTC.

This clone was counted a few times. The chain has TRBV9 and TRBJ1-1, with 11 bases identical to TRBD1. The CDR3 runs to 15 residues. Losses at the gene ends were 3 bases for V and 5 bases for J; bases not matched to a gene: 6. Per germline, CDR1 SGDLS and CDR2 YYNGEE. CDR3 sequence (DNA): TGTGCCAGCAGCGGAGGGACAGGGGGAAGGACTGAAGCTTTCTTT. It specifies CASSGGTGGRTEAFF.

CDR3 sequence (DNA): TGTGCCAGCAGTTTTGACAGGAACTACGAGCAGTACTTC. As protein: CASSFDRNYEQYF. V gene TRBV28 combines with J gene TRBJ2-7; tentative D call: TRBD1 (6 bases). Trimming stripped 3 bases from V and 3 bases from J, with 9 bases between. The CDR3 is made up of 13 amino acids. Germline CDR1 and CDR2: MDHEN and SYDVKM.

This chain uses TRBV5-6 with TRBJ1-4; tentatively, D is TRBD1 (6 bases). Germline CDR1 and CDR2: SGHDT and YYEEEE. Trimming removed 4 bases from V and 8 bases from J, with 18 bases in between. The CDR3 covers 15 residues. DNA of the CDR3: TGTGCCAGCAGCCGTTCCGCGGGGGCGAACGAAAAACTGTTTTTT. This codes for CASSRSAGANEKLFF.

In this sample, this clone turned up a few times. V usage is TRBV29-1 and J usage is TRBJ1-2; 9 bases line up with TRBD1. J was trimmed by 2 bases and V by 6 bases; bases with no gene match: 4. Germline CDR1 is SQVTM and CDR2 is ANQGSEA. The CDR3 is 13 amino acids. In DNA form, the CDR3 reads TGCAGCGTGCCCGGGACAGGGAACTATGGCTACACCTTC. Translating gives CSVPGTGNYGYTF.

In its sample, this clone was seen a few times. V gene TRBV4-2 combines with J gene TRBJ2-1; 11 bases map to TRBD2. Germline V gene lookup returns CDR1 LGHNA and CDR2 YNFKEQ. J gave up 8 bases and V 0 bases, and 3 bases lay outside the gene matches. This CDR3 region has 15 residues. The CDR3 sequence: CASSQDTSGSYEQFF. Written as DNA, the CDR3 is TGTGCCAGCAGCCAAGACACTAGCGGGAGTTATGAGCAGTTCTTC.

The CDR3 spells CASSPVLKDTQYF. CDR3 DNA sequence: TGCGCCAGCAGCCCGGTACTAAAGGATACGCAGTATTTT. This sequence joins TRBV5-1 and TRBJ2-3; D is undetermined. CDR3 length: 13 residues. The V end lost 4 bases, the J end lost 6 bases, and 12 bases lay between the germline ends. Germline CDR1 SGHRS, CDR2 YFSETQ.

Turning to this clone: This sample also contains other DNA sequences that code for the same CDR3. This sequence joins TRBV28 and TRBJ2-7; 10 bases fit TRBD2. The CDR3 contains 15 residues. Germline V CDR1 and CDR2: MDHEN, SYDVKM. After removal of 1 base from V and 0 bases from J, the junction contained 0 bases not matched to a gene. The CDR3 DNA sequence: TGTGCCAGCAGTTTATTAGCGGGAGGCTCCTACGAGCAGTACTTC. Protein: CASSLLAGGSYEQYF.

CDR3 region: CASSSRAGSFTDTQYF. CDR3 DNA sequence: TGCGCCAGCAGCTCCAGGGCAGGGTCCTTCACAGATACGCAGTATTTT. The V and J genes are TRBV5-1 and TRBJ2-3; D might be TRBD1 (5 bases). The CDR3 totals 16 residues. The germline V gene encodes CDR1 SGHRS and CDR2 YFSETQ. Trimming removed 3 bases at V and 2 bases at J, with 16 bases between.